Below, 9 T cell receptor beta chains from the same sample are listed, as sequenced in a study of blood T cell repertoires in COVID-19. The assay was immunoSEQ multiplex PCR, and TCRdb's table has in-frame clones only and misses some. The sample lists a few hundred thousand clones, roughly 90% occurring once. The sample comprised PBMCs or T cells enriched from blood (not recorded which). Every receptor here comes from a man between 40 and 49 years old who had recovered from COVID-19.

The chain carries TRBV5-8 and TRBJ2-5; 8 bases map to TRBD1. V dropped 2 bases and J dropped 4; count of bases not matched to a gene: 7. This CDR3 has 15 amino acids. Germline values: CDR1 SGHTS, CDR2 YDEGEE. The CDR3 here is CASSLGRTGLETQYF. In nucleotides, the CDR3 is TGTGCCAGCAGCTTAGGACGGACAGGGCTAGAGACCCAGTACTTC. The full variable domain, with the rest looked up from reference TRBV5-8 and TRBJ2-5, is EAGVTQSPTHLIKTRGQQATLRCSPISGHTSVYWYQQALGLGLQFLLWYDEGEERNRGNFPPRFSGRQFPNYSSELNVNALELEDSALYLCASSLGRTGLETQYFGPGTRLLVL.

The chain links TRBV6-5 to TRBJ2-7, with TRBD1 matching over 9 bases. With V trimmed by 5 bases and J by 6 bases, 8 bases remained unmatched. Per germline, CDR1 MNHEY and CDR2 SVGAGI. This CDR3 spans 14 amino acids. The CDR3 here is CASSPGGQGGEQYF. CDR3 DNA sequence: TGTGCCAGCAGTCCCGGGGGACAGGGAGGCGAGCAGTACTTC.

A few counts support this clone. The V gene is TRBV15, the J gene TRBJ2-1; 7 positions agree with TRBD2. The CDR3 totals 13 residues. Per germline, CDR1 LNHNV and CDR2 YYDKDF (reference sequence). After removal of 3 bases from V and 10 bases from J, the junction contained 6 bases not matched to a gene. Here the CDR3 DNA reads TGTGCCACCAGCAGGGGAGGGGTGGGCGAGCAGTTCTTC. It translates to CATSRGGVGEQFF.

The V gene is TRBV5-4, the J gene TRBJ2-1; the D gene is possibly TRBD2 (6 bases). The CDR3 loop spans 12 amino acids. V gave up 4 bases and J gave up 8 bases, with 10 bases separating them. Looked up from germline, CDR1 is SGHNT and CDR2 is YYREEE (reference sequence). CDR3 loop: CASSQGGDEQFF. The CDR3 coding sequence is TGTGCCAGCAGCCAGGGAGGCGATGAGCAGTTCTTC.

The rearrangement links TRBV2 to TRBJ2-7; D not resolved. CDR1 is SNHLY, CDR2 FYNNEI, per germline. The CDR3 is 14 amino acids. V was cut by 2 bases and J by 4 bases, with 12 bases left in between. The CDR3 region has the DNA TGTGCCAGCAGTGAAAGGTTCGGGTTATACGAGCAGTACTTC. This translates into CASSERFGLYEQYF.

This sequence joins TRBV27 and TRBJ2-4; D is perhaps TRBD1 (6 bases). Germline V gene data show CDR1 as MNHEY and CDR2 as SMNVEV (reference sequence). This CDR3 spans 16 amino acids. V lost 2 bases, J lost 4 bases, and 15 bases lay in between. This CDR3 reads CASSLRQAPPKNIQYF. CDR3 coding DNA: TGTGCCAGCAGTTTACGACAGGCTCCCCCAAAAAACATTCAGTACTTC.

J is TRBJ2-2 and V is TRBV27, with D maybe TRBD1 (6 bases). This CDR3 has 14 amino acids. Germline CDR1 reads MNHEY; CDR2 reads SMNVEV (reference sequence). The V end was cut by 5 bases, the J end by 1 base, with 8 bases between. The CDR3 is CASSLGQNTGELFF. For the CDR3, the DNA is TGTGCCAGCAGTCTGGGACAGAACACCGGGGAGCTGTTTTTT.

V is TRBV14 and J is TRBJ2-1; 8 nucleotides align to TRBD2. V lost 0 bases, J lost 9 bases, and 4 bases stayed unmatched. The CDR3 consists of 14 residues. The germline CDR1 and CDR2 sequences are SGHDN and FVKESK. The CDR3 loop reads CASSQDITSGEQFF. The CDR3 bases are TGTGCCAGCAGCCAAGATATAACTAGCGGTGAGCAGTTCTTC.

The chain is built from TRBV7-3 and TRBJ1-1, with 8 positions matching TRBD1. V lost 1 base to trimming and J lost 4 bases; unmatched junction nucleotides: 2. Germline V gene data show CDR1 as SGHTA and CDR2 as FQGTGA. CDR3 size: 14 residues. CDR3 sequence: CASSLNRGGTEAFF. The CDR3 nucleotides are TGTGCCAGCAGCTTAAACAGGGGGGGCACTGAAGCTTTCTTT.